Each of the 30 T cell receptor beta chains below was sequenced from the same sample in a study of cytomegalovirus exposure and HLA in healthy donors. Primers for the PCR totalled 60 Vbeta and 13 Jbeta. The repertoire was sequenced with immunoSEQ multiplex PCR; TCRdb's copy has only in-frame clones and lacks some. The sample contains about 200,000 clones, roughly 80% of which appear only once. Sequenced sample: PBMCs. The receptors were gathered from a man aged 50-60 years in good health and CMV-seronegative.

The V and J genes are TRBV6-5 and TRBJ2-2, with 8 nucleotides matching TRBD1. Germline V gene sequence: CDR1 MNHEY, CDR2 SVGAGI. V shed 10 bases and J 4 bases; nucleotides not matched to a gene: 5. The CDR3 has 13 amino acids. CDR3 sequence: CATRTGGTGELFF. The DNA for the CDR3 is TGTGCCACAAGAACAGGGGGCACCGGGGAGCTGTTTTTT.

V is TRBV18 and J is TRBJ2-1; D may be TRBD2 (6 bases). The CDR3 extends over 15 amino acids. V dropped 1 base and J dropped 7 bases, with 14 bases sitting between them. Germline CDR1 and CDR2: KGHSH and LQKENI. The CDR3 region is CASSPQGTRGNEQFF. The CDR3 DNA sequence: TGTGCCAGCTCACCACAGGGAACTCGGGGGAATGAGCAGTTCTTC.

The genes are TRBV29-1 and TRBJ1-1, with D possibly being TRBD1 (5 bases). The CDR3 is made up of 14 amino acids. V lost 3 bases and J lost 4, with 15 bases in between. Per the germline V gene, CDR1 is SQVTM and CDR2 is ANQGSEA. CDR3 in amino acids: CSVERGSGGTEAFF. CDR3 nucleotide sequence: TGCAGCGTTGAGCGGGGCTCTGGGGGCACTGAAGCTTTCTTT.

The chain is built from TRBV4-1 and TRBJ2-1; tentatively, D is TRBD2 (5 bases). This CDR3 comprises 18 residues. The V end lost 3 bases, the J end lost 2 bases, and 20 bases lay between the germline ends. Germline lookup yields CDR1 MGHRA and CDR2 YSYEKL. The CDR3 DNA is TGCGCCAGCAGCCAGAGGGTCCGGGCGGGTAACGCCTACAATGAGCAGTTCTTC. It is translated as CASSQRVRAGNAYNEQFF.

The chain is built from TRBV6-5 and TRBJ1-2; 8 bases map to TRBD1. V lost 5 bases, J lost 2 bases, and 7 bases stayed unmatched. The germline V gene encodes CDR1 MNHEY and CDR2 SVGAGI. CDR3 size: 15 residues. CDR3 in DNA: TGTGCCAGCAGTCTGCGACAGGGGCTCAACTATGGCTACACCTTC. Translating gives CASSLRQGLNYGYTF.

This clone was observed a single time. This sequence joins TRBV27 and TRBJ1-5, with D possibly TRBD1 on 6 matching bases. This CDR3 is built from 17 residues. Trimming left V 2 bases short and J 3 bases short, with 17 bases between. CDR1 is MNHEY and CDR2 is SMNVEV in the germline V gene (reference sequence). CDR3 in amino acids: CASSLRVSDRYNQPQHF. DNA for the CDR3: TGTGCCAGCAGTTTACGAGTCTCGGACAGATACAATCAGCCCCAGCATTTT.

This clone has more than one count but fewer than ten. V is TRBV7-3 and J is TRBJ2-1; 10 bases are a match to TRBD2. The CDR3 loop spans 15 amino acids. The V segment lost 4 bases and the J segment 2 bases; nucleotides outside the gene matches: 2. Per germline, CDR1 SGHTA and CDR2 FQGTGA. The CDR3 DNA sequence: TGTGCCAGCAGCTCTAGCGGGAGTCCCTACAATGAGCAGTTCTTC. Protein: CASSSSGSPYNEQFF.

The chain uses TRBV4-1 and TRBJ2-1; maybe TRBD2 (5 bases). V was cut by 6 bases and J by 4 bases, with 13 bases left in between. In germline, CDR1 is MGHRA, CDR2 YSYEKL. The CDR3 contains 14 residues. The CDR3 here is CASSPSSTYNEQFF. The CDR3 DNA follows: TGCGCCAGCAGTCCTAGCTCGACGTACAATGAGCAGTTCTTC.

The CDR3 reads CASSEALRGKNTGELFF. In nucleotides, the CDR3 is TGTGCCAGCAGTGAAGCGCTTCGGGGGAAGAACACCGGGGAGCTGTTTTTT. This chain connects TRBV2 to TRBJ2-2; tentatively, D is TRBD2 (6 bases). V dropped 0 bases and J dropped 1 base, with 12 bases sitting between them. The CDR3 sequence is 17 residues long. Germline lookup yields CDR1 SNHLY and CDR2 FYNNEI.

This clone was found a few times. The V call is TRBV2, the J call TRBJ2-2; D gene uncertain. The CDR3 extends over 13 amino acids. Germline CDR1 SNHLY, CDR2 FYNNEI. With 1 base removed from V and 6 bases from J, the gap between germline ends came to 6 bases. The CDR3 nucleotides are TGTGCCAGCAGTGAAGAGCAGGCCGGGGAGCTGTTTTTT. This encodes CASSEEQAGELFF. The full variable domain, in which reference TRBV2 and TRBJ2-2 provide the parts outside the CDR3, is EPEVTQTPSHQVTQMGQEVILRCVPISNHLYFYWYRQILGQKVEFLVSFYNNEISEKSEIFDDQFSVERPDGSNFTLKIRSTKLEDSAMYFCASSEEQAGELFFGEGSRLTVL.

The rearrangement links TRBV25-1 to TRBJ2-7; no reliable D call. The CDR3 has 12 amino acids. V lost 1 base, J lost 4 bases, and 5 bases lay in between. Germline V gene sequence: CDR1 MGHDK, CDR2 SYGVNS. CDR3 residues: CASSEFQYEQYF. The DNA for the CDR3 is TGTGCCAGCAGTGAATTTCAATACGAGCAGTACTTC.

This chain connects TRBV11-3 to TRBJ2-1, with TRBD2 matching over 7 bases. The germline V gene encodes CDR1 SGHNT and CDR2 YENEEA. This CDR3 has 16 amino acids. V shed 6 bases, J shed 3 bases, and the junction held 11 bases outside the gene matches. CDR3 nucleotides: TGTGCCAGCAGTTTGGGGCCGGGAGGAAACTACAATGAGCAGTTCTTC. This gives the protein CASSLGPGGNYNEQFF.

The chain joins TRBV27 to TRBJ1-1, with a weak D call TRBD1 (6 bases). From germline, CDR1 is MNHEY and CDR2 SMNVEV (reference sequence). Trimming removed 7 bases at V and 3 bases at J, with 12 bases between. The CDR3 extends over 13 amino acids. The CDR3 protein is CASKNREYTEAFF. The CDR3 DNA reads TGTGCCAGCAAGAACAGGGAGTACACTGAAGCTTTCTTT.

This rearrangement joins TRBV6-1 to TRBJ1-5; D is ambiguous. The length of the CDR3 is 14 residues. V lost 2 bases and J 3 bases, leaving 8 bases between the germline ends. Germline V gives CDR1 MNHNS, CDR2 SASEGT. The CDR3 region has the DNA TGTGCCAGCAGTGAACAGGAATACAATCAGCCCCAGCATTTT. Encoded protein: CASSEQEYNQPQHF.

The genes are TRBV30 and TRBJ2-3; 10 bases line up with TRBD2. The CDR3 consists of 17 residues. Trimming removed 1 base from V and 6 bases from J; junction bases left unmatched: 13. Germline assignment: CDR1 GTSNPN and CDR2 SVGIG (reference sequence). The CDR3 loop reads CAWSGGGSGRVKDTQYF. The CDR3 nucleotides are TGTGCCTGGAGTGGTGGGGGGAGCGGGAGGGTAAAGGATACGCAGTATTTT.

J is TRBJ2-4 and V is TRBV6-4, with 8 bases that match TRBD1. Germline V lookup: CDR1 MRHNA, CDR2 SNTAGT. J lost 7 bases, V lost 3 bases, and 8 bases had no gene match. This CDR3 region has 15 residues. Here the CDR3 DNA reads TGTGCCAGCAGTGAGGCGACAGGGGAGGCTAACATTCAGTACTTC. It specifies CASSEATGEANIQYF.

The V gene is TRBV11-3, the J gene TRBJ2-1, with D perhaps TRBD2 (6 bases). Trimming stripped 2 bases from V and 0 bases from J, with 8 bases between. The CDR3 length is 15 residues. Germline CDR1 SGHNT, CDR2 YENEEA. Here the CDR3 reads CASSLRRDSYNEQFF. In DNA, the CDR3 is TGTGCCAGCAGCTTAAGGCGGGACTCCTACAATGAGCAGTTCTTC.

This clone occurred once. The chain is built from TRBV7-9 and TRBJ1-1; TRBD1 is a possible D gene (6 bases). CDR1 SEHNR and CDR2 FQNEAQ come from the germline V gene (reference sequence). The CDR3 covers 13 residues. V lost 2 bases and J 6 bases, leaving 10 bases between the germline ends. CDR3: CASSLIKGAEAFF. CDR3 DNA: TGTGCCAGCAGCTTAATAAAGGGGGCTGAAGCTTTCTTT.

The chain has TRBV19 and TRBJ1-5, with TRBD1 matching 8 bases. Germline CDR1 and CDR2: LNHDA and SQIVND (reference sequence). With 5 bases clipped from V and 4 bases from J, the junction kept 7 bases outside the gene matches. CDR3 length: 15 amino acids. In DNA, the CDR3 is TGTGCCAGTAGTTTGCGTACAGGGGGAAATCAGCCCCAGCATTTT. This translates into CASSLRTGGNQPQHF.

The gene calls are TRBV30 and TRBJ2-7; 13 bases line up with TRBD2. Looked up from germline, CDR1 is GTSNPN and CDR2 is SVGIG (reference sequence). Losses at the gene ends were 3 bases for V and 6 bases for J; bases not matched to a gene: 2. This CDR3 spans 13 amino acids. The CDR3 loop is CAWRLAGGREQYF. DNA of the CDR3: TGTGCCTGGAGACTAGCGGGAGGGCGCGAGCAGTACTTC.

This chain connects TRBV5-1 to TRBJ2-7; 9 bases line up with TRBD2. Germline V gives CDR1 SGHRS, CDR2 YFSETQ. V lost 4 bases, J lost 4 bases, and 9 bases stayed unmatched. The CDR3 sequence is 15 residues long. The CDR3 DNA reads TGCGCCAGCAGCGACGTTAGCGGGAGTGTGTACGAGCAGTACTTC. Translated, it gives CASSDVSGSVYEQYF.

The chain has TRBV10-3 and TRBJ2-7; D possibly corresponds to TRBD2 (6 bases). Trimming cost V 7 bases and J 1 base, with 14 bases left between them. CDR3 size: 14 residues. Germline V lookup: CDR1 ENHRY, CDR2 SYGVKD. Written as DNA, the CDR3 is TGTGCCATCAAGGAGGAGCGGGCGTCCTACGAGCAGTACTTC. Translated: CAIKEERASYEQYF.

The genes are TRBV27 and TRBJ2-2; 7 bases are a match to TRBD2. This CDR3 region has 16 residues. CDR1 and CDR2 from the germline V gene are MNHEY and SMNVEV (reference sequence). V gave up 5 bases and J gave up 1 base; unmatched junction bases: 7. The CDR3 DNA reads as TGTGCCAGCAGTCCCAAGGCGGGAGTGAACACCGGGGAGCTGTTTTTT. It specifies CASSPKAGVNTGELFF.

V and J are TRBV14 and TRBJ1-1, with D perhaps TRBD1 (6 bases). Trimming stripped 0 bases from V and 2 bases from J, with 10 bases between. Germline lookup yields CDR1 SGHDN and CDR2 FVKESK. The CDR3 sequence is 15 residues long. The CDR3, as DNA: TGTGCCAGCAGCCAAGATCAGGGGAAAAACACTGAAGCTTTCTTT. This sequence encodes CASSQDQGKNTEAFF.

This chain links TRBV25-1 with TRBJ2-5, with 8 bases aligning to TRBD2. Germline lookup yields CDR1 MGHDK and CDR2 SYGVNS. The CDR3 loop spans 14 amino acids. V lost 8 bases, J lost 2 bases, and 7 bases stayed unmatched. The CDR3 coding sequence is TGTGCCAGCGTAACAGCGGGAGCACAAGAGACCCAGTACTTC. Translated, it gives CASVTAGAQETQYF.

This chain links TRBV5-1 with TRBJ2-2; possible D gene TRBD1, 6 bases. Per germline, CDR1 SGHRS and CDR2 YFSETQ. The CDR3 is 14 amino acids. V was trimmed by 4 bases and J by 4 bases, leaving 11 bases between them. The CDR3 loop reads CASSNGQSTGELFF. The CDR3 DNA sequence: TGCGCCAGCAGCAACGGACAGTCCACCGGGGAGCTGTTTTTT. Full variable domain (outside the CDR3, taken from reference TRBV5-1 and TRBJ2-2): KAGVTQTPRYLIKTRGQQVTLSCSPISGHRSVSWYQQTPGQGLQFLFEYFSETQRNKGNFPGRFSGRQFSNSRSEMNVSTLELGDSALYLCASSNGQSTGELFFGEGSRLTVL.

This clone was picked up a small number of times. This sequence joins TRBV19 and TRBJ2-4; 12 bases line up with TRBD1. Germline values: CDR1 LNHDA, CDR2 SQIVND (reference sequence). The CDR3 is 17 amino acids. V lost 3 bases and J lost 2; bases outside the gene matches: 5. Written as DNA, the CDR3 is TGTGCCAGTAGTATTGGGGGACAGGGGGCAACCAAAAACATTCAGTACTTC. Protein sequence: CASSIGGQGATKNIQYF.

This clone was seen a handful of times. V and J are TRBV2 and TRBJ1-5; D is undetermined. Trimming pared 4 bases from V and 2 bases from J, leaving 15 bases between. Germline V CDR1 and CDR2: SNHLY, FYNNEI. This CDR3 is 16 amino acids long. The CDR3 sequence: CASSGYAIGGNQPQHF. The CDR3 nucleotides read TGTGCCAGCAGTGGATACGCCATCGGTGGCAATCAGCCCCAGCATTTT.

CDR3 nucleotides: TGCGCCAGCAGCTTGGGTGGGAGGTTGCAAGAGACCCAGTACTTC. It encodes CASSLGGRLQETQYF. The chain has TRBV5-1 and TRBJ2-5; D is possibly TRBD2 (6 bases). Germline assignment: CDR1 SGHRS and CDR2 YFSETQ. This CDR3 spans 15 amino acids. V was trimmed by 0 bases and J by 2 bases, leaving 11 bases between them.

The rearrangement joins TRBV7-9 to TRBJ2-1; 10 nucleotides align to TRBD1. Germline assignment: CDR1 SEHNR and CDR2 FQNEAQ (reference sequence). J lost 5 bases, V lost 3 bases, and 10 bases had no gene match. This CDR3 region has 17 residues. The CDR3 DNA is TGTGCCAGCAGCTTCTTACCAGGACAGGGGGTACACAATGAGCAGTTCTTC. Its protein product is CASSFLPGQGVHNEQFF.